The text below deals with one T cell receptor (beta chain). In this sample, this clonotype turned up a few times. Its antigen is still unknown. No per-base quality is available; no much larger clone lies one base away. To demonstrate the VDJtools post-analysis software, the study profiled TCR beta repertoires from the peripheral blood of about 13 young patients with multiple sclerosis. The multiple sclerosis patients were children and adolescents ranging in age from roughly 6 to 15 years. The sample originates from a study of post-analysis software for immune sequencing data (dated by TCRdb to 2013 to 2016). Context from the whole study: The recorded disease courses included relapsing-remitting, secondary progressive and progressive-relapsing multiple sclerosis, and some patients had no subtype annotation. The patient repertoires were compared against around 11 previously published healthy control repertoires obtained from donors aged roughly 6 to 28 years. A subset of samples was prepared in parallel using single-end sample barcoding, then pooled and co-amplified after Illumina adapter ligation. Study-wide findings and limitations: The control group was slightly older than the multiple sclerosis patient group. When samples were clustered directly using the F measure, samples prepared in the same batch co-clustered strongly, which prompted a batch-effect correction. Patients showed significantly higher frequencies than controls for a handful of TRBV segments, among them TRBV5-6, TRBV5-1 and TRBV20-1. Significantly lower normalized Chao1 diversity was found in multiple sclerosis patients than in controls, suggesting substantial peripheral T-cell clonal expansion.

Receptor amplification or capture employed PCR. TCRdb records Illumina HiSeq 2500 as the sequencer. To reduce PCR and sequencing biases, unique molecular identifiers were incorporated into the TCR beta cDNA libraries. Roughly 500,000 cDNA molecules were obtained per 1 to 10 million input T cells, so each molecule approximated one T cell. The patient libraries were prepared and sequenced with the same protocol used for the earlier healthy control dataset. Within a given batch, samples were prepared together, multiplexed and sequenced on the same HiSeq lane. The paper's processing steps were these. MIGEC handled the raw barcoded reads, throwing out single-read molecular identifier groups before consensus assembly and CDR3 extraction. VDJtools was used for post-analysis of the clonotype tables, and diversity was normalized by down-sampling every dataset to the size of the smallest sample. To correct batch-related cross-sample contamination, repertoire overlap clustering matched CDR3 amino acid sequences but not nucleotide sequences. The public reads were quality trimmed at Q25 with fastp and then assembled into clones with MiXCR by TCRdb, keeping productive beta chains. Each entry merges the rows of one CDR3 protein and shows their most common DNA and genes. None of the V and J calls come from the authors' own analysis; TCRdb made them. The table for this sample lists fewer than 850,000 distinct CDR3 sequences; about 32% of them were counted only once. The ten largest clonotypes hold around 0.56% of the sample.

The CDR3 runs 15 residues from the cysteine to the phenylalanine. CDR3 DNA only is kept here, 45 bases in frame from base 1. The V and J ends are trimmed by 5 bases and 0 bases, leaving 11 bases between them. For CDR1 and CDR2, the germline V gene lists SGHTA and FQGNSA. The rearranged segments are TRBV7-2 and TRBJ1-3, and the D gene may be TRBD1, 5 bases matching. This clonotype was obtained from a girl aged 5-17 years with multiple sclerosis. Sample: blood. The nucleotides read TGTGCCAGCAGCCAGGGACGGTTCTCTGGAAACACCATATATTTT. It specifies CASSQGRFSGNTIYF.